This T cell receptor beta chain came from a study of T cell changes during pregnancy in multiple sclerosis. CDR3 size: 13 residues. V lost 2 bases to trimming and J lost 3 bases; unmatched junction nucleotides: 1. Looked up from germline, CDR1 is WSHSY and CDR2 is SAAADI. This table comes from immunoSEQ multiplex PCR, and its TCRdb copy is limited to in-frame clones, with some not included. Of around 55,000 clones in the sample, 90% to 95% were seen once. The V gene is TRBV10-2, the J gene TRBJ2-7; 7 bases map to TRBD2. The sequence derives from a female donor with multiple sclerosis, enrolled in a pregnancy study. The material sequenced was CD8+ T cells from peripheral blood mononuclear cells, taken in the second trimester of pregnancy. CDR3 sequence: CASSETGGYEQYF. The DNA of the CDR3 is TGCGCCAGCAGTGAGACGGGGGGCTACGAGCAGTACTTC.